Listed below are T cell receptor beta chains from one sample, sequenced in a study of cytomegalovirus exposure and HLA in healthy donors. Data came from immunoSEQ multiplex PCR; TCRdb stores just in-frame clones and leaves some out. The data hold roughly 100,000 clones, with around 15% observed a single time. The sample was PBMCs. Source of these receptors: a female donor in good health and CMV-seronegative. Each CDR3 is given with its conserved first and last residue. A D gene is named only where the DNA matches it firmly. Rows may omit the clone size; those that give it use once, few, many or a size class.

d_gene,j_gene,abundance,v_gene,CDR3aa,CDR3nt
TRBD2,TRBJ2-7,few,TRBV14,CASSHGLAGIYEQYF,TGTGCCAGCAGCCATGGGCTAGCGGGAATCTACGAGCAGTACTTC
TRBD2,TRBJ2-1,few,TRBV6-6,CASSPLADIYNEQFF,TGTGCCAGCAGCCCACTAGCGGACATATACAATGAGCAGTTCTTC
NA,TRBJ1-3,few,TRBV5-8,CASSLTTALTRNTIYF,TGTGCCAGCAGTCTCACAACAGCTTTGACGAGAAACACCATATATTTT
TRBD1,TRBJ1-3,few,TRBV30,CAWSEGADGNTIYF,TGTGCCTGGAGTGAGGGGGCAGATGGAAACACCATATATTTT
TRBD1,TRBJ2-5,few,TRBV13,CASSLRGLQETQYF,TGTGCCAGCAGCTTGAGGGGGCTCCAAGAGACCCAGTACTTC
NA,TRBJ1-5,NA,TRBV19,CASSIIGGQQPQHF,TGTGCCAGTAGTATAATCGGGGGGCAACAGCCCCAGCATTTT
TRBD1,TRBJ1-3,few,TRBV7-8,CASSLAGTEGNTIYF,TGTGCCAGCAGCTTAGCCGGGACAGAGGGAAACACCATATATTTT
TRBD2,TRBJ2-1,NA,TRBV10-3,CAISFKGTRERKSSYNEQFF,TGTGCCATCAGTTTCAAGGGGACTAGAGAGCGTAAAAGCTCCTACAATGAGCAGTTCTTC
NA,TRBJ2-1,few,TRBV7-8,CASSLGGRAYNEQFF,TGTGCCAGCAGCTTAGGTGGGAGAGCGTACAATGAGCAGTTCTTC
TRBD1,TRBJ2-7,once,TRBV27,CASRRDRGLEQYF,TGTGCCAGCCGCCGGGACAGGGGGCTCGAGCAGTACTTC
TRBD1,TRBJ2-2,NA,TRBV6-5,CASSRRDRVVGELFF,TGTGCCAGCAGTCGCCGGGACAGGGTTGTGGGGGAGCTGTTTTTT
TRBD1,TRBJ1-2,NA,TRBV10-2,CAARRDRDYGYTF,TGCGCAGCCAGGAGGGACAGGGACTATGGCTACACCTTC
NA,TRBJ2-7,few,TRBV6-6,CASSPNPRDTTYEQYF,TGTGCCAGCAGCCCCAACCCCCGGGACACCACCTACGAGCAGTACTTC
TRBD2,TRBJ2-7,NA,TRBV4-2,CASSYQREDFSEQYF,TGTGCCAGCAGCTACCAGCGGGAGGACTTTTCCGAGCAGTACTTC
TRBD2,TRBJ2-3,NA,TRBV7-6,CASSLLAGTDTQYF,TGTGCCAGCAGCTTACTAGCGGGCACAGATACGCAGTATTTT
TRBD1,TRBJ2-7,NA,TRBV7-2,CASSSRQGLGAEQYF,TGTGCCAGCAGCTCTAGACAGGGCCTTGGGGCCGAGCAGTACTTC
NA,TRBJ2-1,NA,TRBV15,CATSRDQIGRRLTYNEQFF,TGTGCCACCAGCAGAGATCAAATTGGCCGGCGACTAACATACAATGAGCAGTTCTTC
TRBD2,TRBJ2-3,NA,TRBV11-3,CASSSPGLASDTQYF,TGTGCCAGCAGCTCGCCGGGACTAGCATCCGATACGCAGTATTTT
TRBD2,TRBJ2-7,NA,TRBV29-1,CSVSGRFMDEQYF,TGCAGCGTTAGCGGGAGGTTCATGGACGAGCAGTACTTC
TRBD1,TRBJ1-2,NA,TRBV6-5,CASRVRDRNYGYTF,TGTGCCAGCAGGGTCCGGGACAGAAACTATGGCTACACCTTC